This T cell receptor (beta chain) was captured in a study of blood T cell repertoires in COVID-19. Study-wide context: Sample material is recorded as cDNA or gDNA derived from T cells, B-cell-depleted T cells, or PBMCs.

Original handling: From reference gene primer amplification, estimates of nucleated cell counts were derived. This table comes from immunoSEQ multiplex PCR, and its TCRdb copy is limited to in-frame clones, with some not included. Clone size and the V and J calls come from that table; the DNA yielded D and trimming. This sample has around 91,000 clones; more than 65% occur once, and the top ten carry roughly 20%. Germline values: CDR1 MNHEY, CDR2 SVGAGI. The CDR3 runs to 12 residues. Trimming removed 6 bases at V and 0 bases at J, with 4 bases between. The sample taken for sequencing was peripheral blood. This TCR was recovered from a woman of 80 years or more with active or convalescent COVID-19. The gene calls are TRBV6-5 and TRBJ2-3, with D unresolved. The CDR3 region is CASSGSTDTQYF. CDR3 in DNA: TGTGCCAGCAGCGGGAGCACAGATACGCAGTATTTT.